This T cell receptor beta chain derives from a study of blood T cell repertoires in COVID-19 (dated by TCRdb to 2018 to 2020). With regard to the full study: The collaborator samples originated in the United States, Italy and Spain and spanned the acute and convalescent phases of COVID-19. The repertoires were released in a freely available public database meant as a resource for research on the immune response to SARS-CoV-2. Where available, HLA class I and class II types were taken from metadata supplied by the sample provider and were not determined by assay-based typing. The prospective study material was composed of cDNA or gDNA derived from T cells, B-cell-depleted T cells, or PBMCs. Samples were obtained from the ongoing ImmuneRACE study (first 160 participants) and from about 1,300 subjects provided by 6 global collaborators. The dataset comprised deeply sampled blood TCRbeta repertoires from subjects exposed to, actively infected with, or recovered from COVID-19. The sample metadata nearly always contained a de-identified subject ID, COVID-19 status, age in years and sex. Summary of the overall study and its limitations: How much clinical and demographic metadata was included differed by source and by participant, and the metadata was provided uncurated.

One collaborating source in Seattle enrolled patients while the patients were actively infected and followed the patients over time throughout the course of disease. Collaborating institutions collected whole blood in K2EDTA tubes following their own protocols. For TCRbeta analysis, collaborators shipped samples as frozen whole blood, isolated PBMCs, or DNA extracted from either of those sample types. The CDR3 runs 15 amino acids, cysteine and phenylalanine included. The kept DNA is CDR3 alone, 45 bases in frame from the first base. Looking up the germline V gene (reference sequence) yields CDR1 LNHDA and CDR2 SQIVND. Trimming takes 7 bases from V and 7 bases from J, and the germline ends sit 19 bases apart. The immunoSEQ Assay, a bias-controlled multiplex PCR, was used to amplify TCRbeta CDR3 regions from genomic DNA. Per the authors' processing: The number of nucleated cells in each sample was estimated from the amplification of reference gene primers within the assay. To quantify the absolute abundance of each unique TCRbeta CDR3 rearrangement, sequence reads were collapsed and filtered. For each sample, productive Simpson clonality was calculated as the square root of Simpson's diversity index over productive rearrangements. TCRdb retrieved this table from immuneACCESS and kept in-frame rearrangements only. Not all clones are present; in checked studies, unresolved V genes account for under half, and no reason is known for the remainder. From that table come the V and J calls and clone size; the DNA was used to work out D and trimming. The sample yields almost 95,000 clones; around 88% were counted once. In total, the top ten clones hold approximately 20% of the sample.

A note on this clone: Its specific antigen is unknown. Base quality data are lacking; no much larger clone is found one base away.

The chain uses TRBV19 and TRBJ2-2; there is no confident call for the D gene. This TCR derives from a woman in her sixties with COVID-19, enrolled during active disease. Sequences were obtained from peripheral blood. The nucleotide sequence reads TGTGCCAGTACCAAAGCCCAAGCTATAGACGGGGAGCTGTTTTTT. It encodes CASTKAQAIDGELFF.